Listed here is a single TCR beta chain. One end of the junction does not line up with germline, which may come from a read error. No cell sorting was done before RNA was extracted from the tissue. More than 3 cm separated this lung sample from the edge of the tumor. A modified ARM-PCR protocol with three rounds of nested PCR amplified TCRbeta. From the multiplex PCR reads, TCRdb called clonotypes with MiXCR, one entry per CDR3 protein. The sample contains about 86,000 distinct CDR3 sequences, more than 75% of which appear only once. The sample originates from a study of tumor and adjacent non-tumor tissue in lung cancer. CDR3 length: 14 amino acids. CDR1 is LGHNA, CDR2 YNFKEQ, per germline.

The sequencing sample was made of distant non-tumor lung tissue. The chain has TRBV4-2 and TRBJ2-5; the D gene is possibly TRBD1 (5 bases). The TCR was taken from a woman aged 45 to 65 with non-small cell lung cancer. CDR3 loop: CASRQEGRAQTQYF. Here the CDR3 DNA reads TGTGCCAGCCGCCAAGAAGGCAGGGCTCAGACCCAGTACTTC.